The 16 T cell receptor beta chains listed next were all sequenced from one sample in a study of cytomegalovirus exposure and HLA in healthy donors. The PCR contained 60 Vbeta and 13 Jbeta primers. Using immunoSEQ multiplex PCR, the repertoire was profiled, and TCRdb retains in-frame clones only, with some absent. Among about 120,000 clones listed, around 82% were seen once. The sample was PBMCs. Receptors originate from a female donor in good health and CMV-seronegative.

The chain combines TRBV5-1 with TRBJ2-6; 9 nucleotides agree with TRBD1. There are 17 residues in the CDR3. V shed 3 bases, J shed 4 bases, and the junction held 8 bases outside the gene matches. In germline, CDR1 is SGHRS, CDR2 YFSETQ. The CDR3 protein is CASSSTGTGPGANVLTF. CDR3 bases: TGCGCCAGCAGCTCGACCGGGACAGGGCCAGGGGCCAACGTCCTGACTTTC. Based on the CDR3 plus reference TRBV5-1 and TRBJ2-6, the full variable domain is KAGVTQTPRYLIKTRGQQVTLSCSPISGHRSVSWYQQTPGQGLQFLFEYFSETQRNKGNFPGRFSGRQFSNSRSEMNVSTLELGDSALYLCASSSTGTGPGANVLTFGAGSRLTVL.

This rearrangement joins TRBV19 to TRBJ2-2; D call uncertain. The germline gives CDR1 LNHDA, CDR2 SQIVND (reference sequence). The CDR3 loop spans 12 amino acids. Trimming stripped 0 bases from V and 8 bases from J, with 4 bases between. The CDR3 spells CASSIDFGELFF. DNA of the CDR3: TGTGCCAGTAGTATAGACTTTGGGGAGCTGTTTTTT.

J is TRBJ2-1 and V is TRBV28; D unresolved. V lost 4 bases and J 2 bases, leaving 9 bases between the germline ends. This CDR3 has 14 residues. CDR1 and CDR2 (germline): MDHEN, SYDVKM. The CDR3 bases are TGTGCCAGCAGTTCGCAAGCTACCTACAATGAGCAGTTCTTC. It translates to CASSSQATYNEQFF. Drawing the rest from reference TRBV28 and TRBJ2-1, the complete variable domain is DVKVTQSSRYLVKRTGEKVFLECVQDMDHENMFWYRQDPGLGLRLIYFSYDVKMKEKGDIPEGYSVSREKKERFSLILESASTNQTSMYLCASSSQATYNEQFFGPGTRLTVL.

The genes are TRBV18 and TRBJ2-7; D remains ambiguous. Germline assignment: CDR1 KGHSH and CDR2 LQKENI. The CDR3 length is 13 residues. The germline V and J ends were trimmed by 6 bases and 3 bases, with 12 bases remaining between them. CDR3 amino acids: CASSNRLDYEQYF. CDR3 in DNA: TGTGCCAGCTCGAATCGACTGGACTACGAGCAGTACTTC.

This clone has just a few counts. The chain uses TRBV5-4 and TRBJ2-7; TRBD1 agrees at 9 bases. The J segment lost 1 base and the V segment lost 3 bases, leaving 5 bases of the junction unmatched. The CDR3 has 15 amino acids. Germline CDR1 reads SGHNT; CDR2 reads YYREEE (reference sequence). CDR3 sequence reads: CASSYEDRGSYEQYF. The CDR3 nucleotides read TGTGCCAGCAGCTATGAGGACAGGGGTTCCTACGAGCAGTACTTC.

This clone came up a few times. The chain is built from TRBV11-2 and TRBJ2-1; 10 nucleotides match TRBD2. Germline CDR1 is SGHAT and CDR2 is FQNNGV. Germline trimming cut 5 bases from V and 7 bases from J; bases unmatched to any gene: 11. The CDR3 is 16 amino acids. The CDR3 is CASSQGGSGRQNEQFF. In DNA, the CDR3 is TGTGCCAGCAGCCAGGGGGGTAGCGGGAGGCAGAATGAGCAGTTCTTC.

The CDR3 is CASSDSHQGHSNQPQHF. CDR3 DNA sequence: TGTGCCAGCAGTGATTCCCATCAGGGACATAGCAATCAGCCCCAGCATTTT. This chain uses TRBV2 with TRBJ1-5; possibly TRBD1 for D (6 bases). Trimming left V 3 bases short and J 0 bases short, with 15 bases between. Germline V gene lookup returns CDR1 SNHLY and CDR2 FYNNEI. The CDR3 consists of 17 residues.

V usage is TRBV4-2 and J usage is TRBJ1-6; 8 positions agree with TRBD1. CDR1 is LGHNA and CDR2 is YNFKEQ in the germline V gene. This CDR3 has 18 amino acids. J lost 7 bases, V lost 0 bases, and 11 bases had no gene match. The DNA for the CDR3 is TGTGCCAGCAGCCAAGACTCCGGACAGGGCCATAGGAATTCACCCCTCCACTTT. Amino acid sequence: CASSQDSGQGHRNSPLHF.

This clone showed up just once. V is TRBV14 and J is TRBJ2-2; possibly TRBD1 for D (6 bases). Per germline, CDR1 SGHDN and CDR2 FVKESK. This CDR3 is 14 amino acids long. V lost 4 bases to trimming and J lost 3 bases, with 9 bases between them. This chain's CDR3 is CASSLDRYTGELFF. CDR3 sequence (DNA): TGTGCCAGCAGCCTGGACAGATACACCGGGGAGCTGTTTTTT.

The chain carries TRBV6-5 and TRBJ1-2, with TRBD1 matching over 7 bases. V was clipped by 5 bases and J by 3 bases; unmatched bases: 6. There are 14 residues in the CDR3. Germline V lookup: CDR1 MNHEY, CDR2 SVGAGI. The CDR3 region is CASSPGGRDYGYTF. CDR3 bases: TGTGCCAGCAGTCCAGGGGGAAGGGACTATGGCTACACCTTC.

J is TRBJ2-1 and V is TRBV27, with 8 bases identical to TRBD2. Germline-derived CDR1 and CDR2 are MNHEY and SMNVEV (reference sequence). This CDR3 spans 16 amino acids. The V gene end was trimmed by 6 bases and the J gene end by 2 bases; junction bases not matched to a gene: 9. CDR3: CASSGLPGLAYNEQFF. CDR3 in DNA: TGTGCCAGCAGCGGACTCCCGGGACTAGCCTACAATGAGCAGTTCTTC.

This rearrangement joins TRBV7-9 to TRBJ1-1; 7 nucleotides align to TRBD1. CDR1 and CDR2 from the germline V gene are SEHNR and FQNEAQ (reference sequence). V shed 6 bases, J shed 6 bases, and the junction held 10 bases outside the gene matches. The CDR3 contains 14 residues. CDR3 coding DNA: TGTGCCAGCAGGCCACAGGGGTCGTCCGCTGAAGCTTTCTTT. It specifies CASRPQGSSAEAFF. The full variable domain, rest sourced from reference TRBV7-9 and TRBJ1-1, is DTGVSQNPRHKITKRGQNVTFRCDPISEHNRLYWYRQTLGQGPEFLTYFQNEAQLEKSRLLSDRFSAERPKGSFSTLEIQRTEQGDSAMYLCASRPQGSSAEAFFGQGTRLTVV.

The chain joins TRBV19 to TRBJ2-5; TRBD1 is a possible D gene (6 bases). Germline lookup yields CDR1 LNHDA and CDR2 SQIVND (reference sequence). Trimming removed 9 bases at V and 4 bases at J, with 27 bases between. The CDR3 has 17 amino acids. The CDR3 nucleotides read TGTGCCAGCACCATCCCTTACCAGACAGGAGCACCAGAGACCCAGTACTTC. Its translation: CASTIPYQTGAPETQYF.

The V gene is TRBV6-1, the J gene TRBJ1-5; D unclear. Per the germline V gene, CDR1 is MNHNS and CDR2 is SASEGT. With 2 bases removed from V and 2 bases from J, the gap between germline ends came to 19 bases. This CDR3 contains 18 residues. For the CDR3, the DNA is TGTGCCAGCAGTGAATTCCCCCACAAGCGCCGAGGCAATCAGCCCCAGCATTTT. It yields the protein CASSEFPHKRRGNQPQHF.

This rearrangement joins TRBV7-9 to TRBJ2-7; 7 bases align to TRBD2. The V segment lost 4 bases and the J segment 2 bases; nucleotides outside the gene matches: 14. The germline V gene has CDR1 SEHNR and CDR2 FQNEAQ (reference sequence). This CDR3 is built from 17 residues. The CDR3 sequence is CASSSLTDPGRAYEQYF. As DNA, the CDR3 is TGTGCCAGCAGCTCCCTTACCGACCCGGGGAGGGCCTACGAGCAGTACTTC.

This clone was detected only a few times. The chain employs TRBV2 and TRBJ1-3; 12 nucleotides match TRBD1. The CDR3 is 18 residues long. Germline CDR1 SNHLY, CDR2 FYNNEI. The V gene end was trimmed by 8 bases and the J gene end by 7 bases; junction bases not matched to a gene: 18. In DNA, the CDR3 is TGTGCCAGCTTCCGGGACAGGGGGCTTGGAAGACCGAGGAACACCATATATTTT. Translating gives CASFRDRGLGRPRNTIYF.